The 25 T cell receptor beta chains presented below share a single source sample, sequenced in a study of T-cell reconstitution after alpha-beta-depleted transplantation in children. Researchers prepared the TCRbeta library using unique molecular identifiers, the study reports. MiXCR, run by TCRdb on the PCR reads, gives a single entry per CDR3 protein. The sample consists of 500,000 to 750,000 distinct CDR3 sequences, 10% to 15% of them appearing once. This material consisted of PBMCs, mostly from graft donor cells, taken 360 days after TCRalphabeta/CD19-depleted stem cell transplant. The receptor set was obtained from a male patient between 10 and 17 years old who had a stem cell transplant for acute myeloid leukemia, so the T cells may come from the graft donor.

This clonotype was seen many times. CDR3 in DNA: TGCGCCAGCAGCTTCCCGGGACTACCCTACGAGCAGTACTTC. It is translated as CASSFPGLPYEQYF. The V and J genes are TRBV5-1 and TRBJ2-7; 7 bases map to TRBD2. The trim removed 2 bases at V and 2 bases at J, leaving 4 bases unmatched. The CDR3 consists of 14 residues. The germline V gene has CDR1 SGHRS and CDR2 YFSETQ. The entire variable domain, with the rest obtained from reference TRBV5-1 and TRBJ2-7, is as follows: KAGVTQTPRYLIKTRGQQVTLSCSPISGHRSVSWYQQTPGQGLQFLFEYFSETQRNKGNFPGRFSGRQFSNSRSEMNVSTLELGDSALYLCASSFPGLPYEQYFGPGTRLTVT.

The rearrangement joins TRBV10-3 to TRBJ2-1; 10 bases are a match to TRBD1. The CDR3 extends over 16 amino acids. Germline V gives CDR1 ENHRY, CDR2 SYGVKD. The V segment lost 7 bases and the J segment 6 bases; nucleotides outside the gene matches: 12. The CDR3 loop is CAITSLRTGGSNEQFF. DNA for the CDR3: TGTGCCATCACCTCCTTAAGGACAGGGGGTAGCAATGAGCAGTTCTTC.

The V and J genes are TRBV5-6 and TRBJ2-3; TRBD1 might be the D (6 bases). Trimming stripped 4 bases from V and 2 bases from J, with 14 bases between. The CDR3 is made up of 15 amino acids. Germline loops: CDR1 SGHDT, CDR2 YYEEEE. The CDR3 is CASSIQGIDTDTQYF. The DNA of the CDR3 is TGTGCCAGCAGCATACAGGGAATTGACACAGATACGCAGTATTTT.

This clonotype was detected only a few times. J is TRBJ2-5 and V is TRBV25-1, with a possible D match to TRBD1 (7 bases). The CDR3 contains 15 residues. V was clipped by 2 bases and J by 5 bases, with 15 bases between them. Germline-derived CDR1 and CDR2 are MGHDK and SYGVNS. This chain's CDR3 is CASSEGGPGGETQYF. CDR3 DNA: TGTGCCAGCAGTGAAGGAGGCCCAGGGGGGGAGACCCAGTACTTC.

The chain is built from TRBV5-1 and TRBJ2-3; D is possibly TRBD2 (6 bases). Germline V gene data show CDR1 as SGHRS and CDR2 as YFSETQ. This CDR3 has 16 amino acids. V shed 0 bases and J shed 1 base, with 12 bases lying between them. CDR3 region: CASSLAGGGGTDTQYF. CDR3 nucleotide sequence: TGCGCCAGCAGCTTGGCAGGAGGAGGGGGCACAGATACGCAGTATTTT.

The chain links TRBV19 to TRBJ2-7; 9 positions match TRBD1. The CDR3 is 16 amino acids. V was clipped by 8 bases and J by 2 bases; unmatched bases: 13. Germline CDR1 LNHDA, CDR2 SQIVND (reference sequence). The CDR3 loop is CASQGVPTGGTYEQYF. CDR3 sequence (DNA): TGTGCCAGTCAAGGGGTGCCGACAGGGGGTACCTACGAGCAGTACTTC.

This clonotype was observed a handful of times. V is TRBV27 and J is TRBJ2-3, with D perhaps assigned TRBD1 or TRBD2 (7 bases each). Looked up from germline, CDR1 is MNHEY and CDR2 is SMNVEV (reference sequence). With 5 bases removed from V and 4 bases from J, the gap between germline ends came to 16 bases. The CDR3 is made up of 15 amino acids. The CDR3 protein is CASSPQGGSADTQYF. The CDR3 bases are TGTGCCAGCAGTCCCCAGGGGGGGTCCGCAGATACGCAGTATTTT.

Many counts were recorded for this clonotype. The rearrangement joins TRBV10-3 to TRBJ2-1, with TRBD2 matching over 10 bases. Trimming removed 3 bases from V and 0 bases from J; junction bases left unmatched: 14. This CDR3 has 20 amino acids. Germline V gene lookup returns CDR1 ENHRY and CDR2 SYGVKD. The CDR3 DNA reads TGTGCCATCAGTGACGGGCGAGCGGGAGGGCCTGGGAGCTCCTACAATGAGCAGTTCTTC. Protein: CAISDGRAGGPGSSYNEQFF.

The CDR3 coding sequence is TGCAGCGTTCAACATGAAAAACTGTTTTTT. Translating gives CSVQHEKLFF. This chain links TRBV29-1 with TRBJ1-4, with D hard to call. Trimming stripped 5 bases from V and 6 bases from J, with 4 bases between. The CDR3 sequence is 10 residues long. The germline V gene encodes CDR1 SQVTM and CDR2 ANQGSEA.

There are many counts of this clonotype. The DNA of the CDR3 is TGCAGCGTTGAAGATCCCTTTAGCGGGAGCTCCTACGAGCAGTACTTC. Translated, it gives CSVEDPFSGSSYEQYF. The chain joins TRBV29-1 to TRBJ2-7; 9 bases agree with TRBD2. The germline V gene has CDR1 SQVTM and CDR2 ANQGSEA. The CDR3 is 16 amino acids. Trimming removed 0 bases from V and 0 bases from J; junction bases left unmatched: 6.

At least ten counts were recorded for this clonotype. The chain joins TRBV7-9 to TRBJ2-1; D call uncertain. The CDR3 sequence is 15 residues long. Between the trimmed V and J ends, which lost 0 bases and 1 base, there was a span of 7 bases. In germline, CDR1 is SEHNR, CDR2 FQNEAQ (reference sequence). CDR3 bases: TGTGCCAGCAGCTTAGCCGTGTGGTCCTACAATGAGCAGTTCTTC. Amino acid sequence: CASSLAVWSYNEQFF.

This clonotype was counted many times. An end of the junction differs from the germline gene, which may be a read error. The rearrangement uses TRBV29-1 and TRBJ1-1; the D gene is possibly TRBD1 (5 bases). CDR3 size: 12 residues. Germline-derived CDR1 and CDR2 are SQVTM and ANQGSEA. CDR3 bases: TGCAGCGTTTCCGCGGGACTAAATATAGTGGGTTTT. As protein: CSVSAGLNIVGF.

This clonotype was recorded a few times. J is TRBJ2-2 and V is TRBV5-5, with 8 bases aligning to TRBD2. V dropped 4 bases and J dropped 4; count of bases not matched to a gene: 6. The CDR3 runs to 15 residues. The germline CDR1 and CDR2 sequences are SGHKS and YYEKEE (reference sequence). The CDR3 region has the DNA TGTGCCAGCAGCCCAAGCGGGAGACTCACCGGGGAGCTGTTTTTT. Its protein is CASSPSGRLTGELFF.

This clonotype turned up a few times. V is TRBV7-8 and J is TRBJ2-3; D unresolved. The CDR3 has 13 residues. Germline V CDR1 and CDR2: SGHVS, FQNEAQ. Trimming shortened V by 1 base and J by 3 bases, and 5 bases separated the two germline ends. Here the CDR3 DNA reads TGTGCCAGCAGCTTAGTACAGACAGATACGCAGTATTTT. Translation gives CASSLVQTDTQYF. The full variable domain, rest sourced from reference TRBV7-8 and TRBJ2-3, is GAGVSQSPRYKVAKRGQDVALRCDPISGHVSLFWYQQALGQGPEFLTYFQNEAQLDKSGLPSDRFFAERPEGSVSTLKIQRTQQEDSAVYLCASSLVQTDTQYFGPGTRLTVL.

This clonotype showed up just a few times. DNA for the CDR3: TGTGCCTGGAGTTTGGGAGCAGATACGCAGTATTTT. Its translation is CAWSLGADTQYF. The chain has TRBV30 and TRBJ2-3, with a tentative D call TRBD2 (5 bases). The CDR3 runs to 12 residues. The germline gives CDR1 GTSNPN, CDR2 SVGIG (reference sequence). Trimming removed 2 bases at V and 4 bases at J, with 7 bases between. Drawing the rest from reference TRBV30 and TRBJ2-3, the complete variable domain is SQTIHQWPATLVQPVGSPLSLECTVEGTSNPNLYWYRQAAGRGLQLLFYSVGIGQISSEVPQNLSASRPQDRQFILSSKKLLLSDSGFYLCAWSLGADTQYFGPGTRLTVL.

This clonotype was recorded a few times. CDR3: CASSFSLDSSYNEQFF. DNA of the CDR3: TGTGCCAGCAGCTTCTCATTAGACAGCTCCTACAATGAGCAGTTCTTC. The chain employs TRBV7-9 and TRBJ2-1, with D perhaps matching TRBD1 (5 bases). Trimming removed 3 bases from V and 0 bases from J, with 12 bases in between. Germline V lookup: CDR1 SEHNR, CDR2 FQNEAQ (reference sequence). The CDR3 is made up of 16 amino acids.

This clonotype was found once. The genes are TRBV15 and TRBJ2-5; TRBD2 matches 7 bases. There are 13 residues in the CDR3. After removal of 4 bases from V and 5 bases from J, the junction contained 4 bases not matched to a gene. The germline CDR1 and CDR2 sequences are LNHNV and YYDKDF (reference sequence). The CDR3, as DNA: TGTGCCACCAGCAAGGGAGGGTTGGAGACCCAGTACTTC. It specifies CATSKGGLETQYF.

This clonotype was observed a few times. The V gene is TRBV7-8, the J gene TRBJ2-5, with 10 nucleotides matching TRBD2. The CDR3 is 18 residues long. J was trimmed by 1 base and V by 3 bases; bases with no gene match: 11. Per germline, CDR1 SGHVS and CDR2 FQNEAQ. CDR3 in DNA: TGTGCCAGCAGCTTCGGACTAGCGGAAACCCGTAGCCAAGAGACCCAGTACTTC. This gives the protein CASSFGLAETRSQETQYF.

This clonotype was counted a few times. V and J are TRBV5-4 and TRBJ2-7, with D perhaps TRBD2 (5 bases). Trimming shortened V by 1 base and J by 5 bases, and 13 bases separated the two germline ends. The CDR3 totals 14 residues. The germline gives CDR1 SGHNT, CDR2 YYREEE (reference sequence). CDR3 protein: CASSLSAGVHEQYF. The CDR3 DNA reads as TGTGCCAGCAGCTTGTCGGCGGGCGTTCACGAGCAGTACTTC.

The chain couples TRBV5-1 to TRBJ1-4; no firm D call. Germline V gene data show CDR1 as SGHRS and CDR2 as YFSETQ. The V and J ends lost 4 bases and 8 bases respectively, with 18 bases between them. The CDR3 length is 15 residues. The CDR3, as DNA: TGCGCCAGCAGCCGGGAGGCGGGAATAGTGGAAAAACTGTTTTTT. Residues: CASSREAGIVEKLFF.

With respect to this clonotype: This may come from a read error, since a much larger clone is one base off. V is TRBV27 and J is TRBJ2-7; unclear D gene. The CDR3 sequence is 16 residues long. Germline CDR1 and CDR2: MNHEY and SMNVEV (reference sequence). The CDR3 DNA reads TGTGCCTGCAGTTTATCTCGCCAACGCAACTCCTACGAGCAGTACTTC. The encoded protein is CACSLSRQRNSYEQYF.

This clonotype was picked up many times. This sequence joins TRBV5-1 and TRBJ2-2; no definite D call. The CDR3 covers 11 residues. Trimming stripped 5 bases from V and 6 bases from J, with 5 bases between. CDR1 is SGHRS, CDR2 YFSETQ, per germline. CDR3 DNA: TGCGCCAGCAGGGGGTCCGGGGAGCTGTTTTTT. It is translated as CASRGSGELFF.

This clonotype was observed many times. This chain connects TRBV5-1 to TRBJ2-7; D possibly matches TRBD1 or TRBD2 (5 bases each). Trimming left V 3 bases short and J 6 bases short, with 13 bases between. This CDR3 has 13 residues. Per germline, CDR1 SGHRS and CDR2 YFSETQ. The CDR3 reads CASSSGPGREQYF. The CDR3 DNA reads TGCGCCAGCAGCTCTGGACCGGGGCGCGAGCAGTACTTC.

A few counts support this clonotype. This chain joins TRBV4-2 and TRBJ2-6; D ambiguous. Germline assignment: CDR1 LGHNA and CDR2 YNFKEQ. The CDR3 spans 18 residues. V was cut by 0 bases and J by 2 bases, with 14 bases left in between. CDR3 loop: CASSQDLGLWAGANVLTF. In nucleotides, the CDR3 is TGTGCCAGCAGCCAAGATCTAGGGCTGTGGGCTGGGGCCAACGTCCTGACTTTC.

Many counts were recorded for this clonotype. CDR3 region: CARLHTVHEQYF. The CDR3 nucleotides are TGTGCCAGGCTACACACCGTCCACGAGCAGTACTTC. The chain carries TRBV28 and TRBJ2-7; D remains ambiguous. V was trimmed by 9 bases and J by 5 bases, leaving 14 bases between them. The germline gives CDR1 MDHEN, CDR2 SYDVKM. The CDR3 consists of 12 residues.